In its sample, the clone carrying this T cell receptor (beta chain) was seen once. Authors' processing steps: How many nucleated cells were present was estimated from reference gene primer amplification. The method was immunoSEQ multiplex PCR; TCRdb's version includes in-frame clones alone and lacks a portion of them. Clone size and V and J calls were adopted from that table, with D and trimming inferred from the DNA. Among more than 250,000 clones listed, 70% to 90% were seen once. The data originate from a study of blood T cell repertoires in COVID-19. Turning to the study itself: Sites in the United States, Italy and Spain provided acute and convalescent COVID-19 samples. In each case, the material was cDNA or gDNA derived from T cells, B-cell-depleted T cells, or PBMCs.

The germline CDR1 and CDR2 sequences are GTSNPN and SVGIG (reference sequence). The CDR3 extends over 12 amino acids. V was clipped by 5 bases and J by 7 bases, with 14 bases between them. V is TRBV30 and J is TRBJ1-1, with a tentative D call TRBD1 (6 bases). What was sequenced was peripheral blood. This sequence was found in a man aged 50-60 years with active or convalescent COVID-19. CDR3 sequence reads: CAWRFKQGEAFF. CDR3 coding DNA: TGTGCCTGGCGCTTCAAACAGGGTGAAGCTTTCTTT.